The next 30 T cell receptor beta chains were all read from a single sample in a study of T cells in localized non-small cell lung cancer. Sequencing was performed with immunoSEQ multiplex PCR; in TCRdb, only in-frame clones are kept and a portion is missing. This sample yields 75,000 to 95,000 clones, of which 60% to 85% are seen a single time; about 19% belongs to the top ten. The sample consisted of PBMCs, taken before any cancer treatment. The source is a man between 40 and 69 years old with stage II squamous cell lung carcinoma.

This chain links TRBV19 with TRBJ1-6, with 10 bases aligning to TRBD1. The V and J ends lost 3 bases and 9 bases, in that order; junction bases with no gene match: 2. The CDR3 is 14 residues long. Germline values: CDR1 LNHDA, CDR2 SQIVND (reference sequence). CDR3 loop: CASSMTGGGSPLHF. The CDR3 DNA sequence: TGTGCCAGTAGTATGACAGGGGGCGGTTCACCCCTCCACTTT.

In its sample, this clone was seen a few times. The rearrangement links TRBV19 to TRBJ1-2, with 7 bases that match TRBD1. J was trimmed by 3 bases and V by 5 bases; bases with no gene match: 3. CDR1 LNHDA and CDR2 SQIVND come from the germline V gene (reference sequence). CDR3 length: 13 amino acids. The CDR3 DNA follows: TGTGCCAGTAGTGTCACAGGGGACTATGGCTACACCTTC. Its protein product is CASSVTGDYGYTF.

Written as DNA, the CDR3 is TGTGCCAGCAGCTCTAGTTGGGCAGGGAGGCGCGAGCAGTACTTC. Translated: CASSSSWAGRREQYF. The chain couples TRBV5-8 to TRBJ2-7, with a weak D call TRBD2 (6 bases). Germline CDR1 is SGHTS and CDR2 is YDEGEE. The CDR3 is 15 residues long. The germline V and J ends were trimmed by 3 bases and 6 bases, with 19 bases remaining between them.

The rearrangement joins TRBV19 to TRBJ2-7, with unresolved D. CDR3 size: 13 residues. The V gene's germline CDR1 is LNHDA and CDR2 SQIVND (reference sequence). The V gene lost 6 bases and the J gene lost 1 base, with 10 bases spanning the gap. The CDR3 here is CASRAAGSYEQYF. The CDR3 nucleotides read TGTGCCAGTAGGGCTGCCGGATCCTACGAGCAGTACTTC.

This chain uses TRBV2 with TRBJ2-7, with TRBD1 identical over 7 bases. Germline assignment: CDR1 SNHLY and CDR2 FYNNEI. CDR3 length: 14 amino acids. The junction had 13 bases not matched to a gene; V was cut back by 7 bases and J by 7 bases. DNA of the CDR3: TGTGCCAGCATCAAGACAGGGCCACTGGGAGAGCAGTACTTC. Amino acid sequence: CASIKTGPLGEQYF.

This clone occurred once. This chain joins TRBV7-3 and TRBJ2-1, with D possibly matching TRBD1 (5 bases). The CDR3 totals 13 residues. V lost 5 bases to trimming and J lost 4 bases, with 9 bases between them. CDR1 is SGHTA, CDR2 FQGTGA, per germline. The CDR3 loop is CASSSQGYNEQFF. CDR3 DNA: TGTGCCAGCAGCAGCCAGGGTTACAATGAGCAGTTCTTC.

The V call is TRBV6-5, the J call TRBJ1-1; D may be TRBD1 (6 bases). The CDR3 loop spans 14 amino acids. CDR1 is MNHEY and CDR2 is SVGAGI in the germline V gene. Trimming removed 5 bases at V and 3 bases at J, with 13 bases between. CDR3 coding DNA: TGTGCCAGCAGTACTGGGGGGGCCGACACTGAAGCTTTCTTT. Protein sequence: CASSTGGADTEAFF.

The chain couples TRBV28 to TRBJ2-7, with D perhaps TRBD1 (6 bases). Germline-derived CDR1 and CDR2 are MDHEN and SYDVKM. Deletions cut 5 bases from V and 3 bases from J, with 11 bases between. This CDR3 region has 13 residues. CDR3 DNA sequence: TGTGCCAGCAGTGATCTACAGGGCTACGAGCAGTACTTC. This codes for CASSDLQGYEQYF.

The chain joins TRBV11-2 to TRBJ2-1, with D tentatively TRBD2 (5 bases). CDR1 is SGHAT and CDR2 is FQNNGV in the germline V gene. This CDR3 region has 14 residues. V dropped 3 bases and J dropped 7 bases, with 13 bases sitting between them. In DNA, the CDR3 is TGTGCCAGCAGCTTTTCCCTCGCGGGTAATGAGCAGTTCTTC. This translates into CASSFSLAGNEQFF.

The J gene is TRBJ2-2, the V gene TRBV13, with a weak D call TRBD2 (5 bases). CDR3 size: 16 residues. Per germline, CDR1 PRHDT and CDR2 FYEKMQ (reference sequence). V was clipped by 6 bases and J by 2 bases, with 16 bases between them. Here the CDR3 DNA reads TGTGCCAGCAGTTATCCTTCCGGGAAAAACACCGGGGAGCTGTTTTTT. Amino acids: CASSYPSGKNTGELFF.

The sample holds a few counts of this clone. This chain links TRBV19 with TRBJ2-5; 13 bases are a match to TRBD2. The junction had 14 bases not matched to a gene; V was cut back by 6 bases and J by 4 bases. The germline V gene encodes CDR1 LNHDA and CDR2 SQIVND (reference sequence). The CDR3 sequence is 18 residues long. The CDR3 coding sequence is TGTGCCAGTAGCCAAGGACTAGCGGGAGAACTGAAGGGAGAGACCCAGTACTTC. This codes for CASSQGLAGELKGETQYF.

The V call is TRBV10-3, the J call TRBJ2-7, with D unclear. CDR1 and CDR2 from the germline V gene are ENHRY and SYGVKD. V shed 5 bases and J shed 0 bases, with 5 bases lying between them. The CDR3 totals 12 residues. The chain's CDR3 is CAISSDSYEQYF. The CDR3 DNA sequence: TGTGCCATCAGTTCTGACTCCTACGAGCAGTACTTC.

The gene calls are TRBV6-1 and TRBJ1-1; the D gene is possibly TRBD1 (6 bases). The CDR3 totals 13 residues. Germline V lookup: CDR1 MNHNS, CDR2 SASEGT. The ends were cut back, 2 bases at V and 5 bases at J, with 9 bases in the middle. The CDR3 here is CASSEHRATEAFF. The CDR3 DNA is TGTGCCAGCAGTGAACACAGGGCGACTGAAGCTTTCTTT.

The CDR3 DNA reads as TGTGCCAGCGTAGACAGGGGCCTGAAAAGCACTGAAGCTTTCTTT. This sequence encodes CASVDRGLKSTEAFF. The V call is TRBV7-2, the J call TRBJ1-1; 8 bases map to TRBD1. CDR1 SGHTA and CDR2 FQGNSA come from the germline V gene. V lost 8 bases, J lost 4 bases, and 12 bases stayed unmatched. The CDR3 consists of 15 residues.

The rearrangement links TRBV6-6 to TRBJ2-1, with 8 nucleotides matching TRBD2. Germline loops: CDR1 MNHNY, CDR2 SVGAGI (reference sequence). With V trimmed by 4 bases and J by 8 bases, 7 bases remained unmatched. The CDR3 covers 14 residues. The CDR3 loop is CASSSPGLGDEQFF. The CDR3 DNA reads TGTGCCAGCAGTTCCCCGGGACTAGGGGATGAGCAGTTCTTC.

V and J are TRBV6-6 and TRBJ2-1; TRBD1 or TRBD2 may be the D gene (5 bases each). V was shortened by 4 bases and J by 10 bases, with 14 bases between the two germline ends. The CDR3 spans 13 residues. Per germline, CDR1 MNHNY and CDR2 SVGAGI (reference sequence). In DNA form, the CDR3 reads TGTGCCAGCAGTTGGGACCCGTATGGCGAGCAGTTCTTC. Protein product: CASSWDPYGEQFF.

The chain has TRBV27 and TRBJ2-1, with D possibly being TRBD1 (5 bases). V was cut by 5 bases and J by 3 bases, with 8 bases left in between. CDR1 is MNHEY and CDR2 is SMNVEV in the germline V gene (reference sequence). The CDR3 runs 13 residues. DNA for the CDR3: TGTGCCAGCAGTACGACAGACTACAATGAGCAGTTCTTC. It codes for CASSTTDYNEQFF.

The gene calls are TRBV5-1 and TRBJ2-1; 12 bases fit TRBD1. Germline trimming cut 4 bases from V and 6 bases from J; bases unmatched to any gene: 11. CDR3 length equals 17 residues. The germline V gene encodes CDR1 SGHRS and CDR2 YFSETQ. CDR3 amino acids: CASSGASGTGGLNEQFF. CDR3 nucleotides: TGCGCCAGCAGCGGAGCTTCCGGGACAGGGGGCCTCAATGAGCAGTTCTTC.

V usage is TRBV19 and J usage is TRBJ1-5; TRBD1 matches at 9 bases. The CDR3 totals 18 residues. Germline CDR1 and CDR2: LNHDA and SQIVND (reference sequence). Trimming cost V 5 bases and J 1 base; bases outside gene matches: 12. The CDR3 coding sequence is TGTGCCAGTAGTCCAGGGACAGGGAGGGGAGCAAGCAATCAGCCCCAGCATTTT. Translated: CASSPGTGRGASNQPQHF.

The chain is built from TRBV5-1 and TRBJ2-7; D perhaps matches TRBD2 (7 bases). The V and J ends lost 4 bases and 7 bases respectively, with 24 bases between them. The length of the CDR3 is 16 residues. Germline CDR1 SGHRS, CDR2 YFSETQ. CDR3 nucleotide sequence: TGCGCCAGCAGCATCGAATCGACAGGCAAAGCGGGGGAGCAGTACTTC. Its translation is CASSIESTGKAGEQYF.

The CDR3 here is CASSSMWGSNEQFF. The CDR3 region has the DNA TGTGCCAGCAGCTCGATGTGGGGCTCCAATGAGCAGTTCTTC. The chain has TRBV11-3 and TRBJ2-1, with D tentatively TRBD1 (5 bases). V was trimmed by 4 bases and J by 6 bases, leaving 13 bases between them. The germline V gene has CDR1 SGHNT and CDR2 YENEEA. The CDR3 spans 14 residues.

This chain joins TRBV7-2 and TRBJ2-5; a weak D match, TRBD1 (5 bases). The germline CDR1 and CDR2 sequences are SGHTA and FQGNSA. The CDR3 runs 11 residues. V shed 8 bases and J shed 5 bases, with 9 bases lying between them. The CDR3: CASRSGETQYF. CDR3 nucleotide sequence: TGTGCCAGCCGCTCAGGGGAGACCCAGTACTTC.

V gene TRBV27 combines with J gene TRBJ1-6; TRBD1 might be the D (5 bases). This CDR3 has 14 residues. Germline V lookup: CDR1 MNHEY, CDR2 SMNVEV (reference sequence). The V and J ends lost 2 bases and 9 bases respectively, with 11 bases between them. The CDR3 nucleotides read TGTGCCAGCAGTTTAGGGGCAGGAGTTTCACCCCTCCACTTT. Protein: CASSLGAGVSPLHF.

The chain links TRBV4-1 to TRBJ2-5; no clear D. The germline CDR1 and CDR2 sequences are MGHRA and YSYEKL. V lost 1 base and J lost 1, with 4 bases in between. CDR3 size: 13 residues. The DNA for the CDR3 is TGCGCCAGCAGCCAAGGGCCCCAAGAGACCCAGTACTTC. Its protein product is CASSQGPQETQYF.

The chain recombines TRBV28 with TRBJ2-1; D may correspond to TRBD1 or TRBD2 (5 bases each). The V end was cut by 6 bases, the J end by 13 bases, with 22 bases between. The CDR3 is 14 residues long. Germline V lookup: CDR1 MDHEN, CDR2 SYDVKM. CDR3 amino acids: CASSPRRDPVFQFF. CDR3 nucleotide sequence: TGTGCCAGCAGCCCCCGCCGGGACCCAGTTTTTCAGTTCTTC.

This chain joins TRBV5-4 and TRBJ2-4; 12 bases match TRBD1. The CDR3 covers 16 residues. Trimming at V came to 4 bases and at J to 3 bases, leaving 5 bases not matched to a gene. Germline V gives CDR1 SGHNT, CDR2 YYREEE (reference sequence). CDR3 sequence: CASSAGTGGGKNIQYF. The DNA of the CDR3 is TGTGCCAGCAGCGCCGGGACAGGGGGCGGCAAAAACATTCAGTACTTC.

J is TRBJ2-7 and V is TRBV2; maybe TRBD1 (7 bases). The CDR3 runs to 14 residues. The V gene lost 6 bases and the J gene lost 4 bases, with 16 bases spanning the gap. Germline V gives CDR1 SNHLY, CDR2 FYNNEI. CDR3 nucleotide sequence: TGTGCCAGCAGGAACGAGGAGGGGGCTTACGAGCAGTACTTC. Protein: CASRNEEGAYEQYF.

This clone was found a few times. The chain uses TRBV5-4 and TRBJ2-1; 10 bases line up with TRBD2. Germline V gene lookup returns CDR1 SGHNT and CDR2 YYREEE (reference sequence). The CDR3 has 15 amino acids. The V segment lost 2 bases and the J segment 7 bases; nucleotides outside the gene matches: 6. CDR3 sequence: CASSFSPAGGNEQFF. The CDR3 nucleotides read TGTGCCAGCAGCTTCTCGCCAGCGGGGGGGAATGAGCAGTTCTTC.

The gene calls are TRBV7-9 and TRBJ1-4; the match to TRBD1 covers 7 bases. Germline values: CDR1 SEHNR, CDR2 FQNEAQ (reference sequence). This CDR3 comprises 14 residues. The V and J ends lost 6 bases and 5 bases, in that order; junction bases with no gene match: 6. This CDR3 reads CASSTGASNEKLFF. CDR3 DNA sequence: TGTGCCAGCAGTACAGGGGCGTCGAATGAAAAACTGTTTTTT.

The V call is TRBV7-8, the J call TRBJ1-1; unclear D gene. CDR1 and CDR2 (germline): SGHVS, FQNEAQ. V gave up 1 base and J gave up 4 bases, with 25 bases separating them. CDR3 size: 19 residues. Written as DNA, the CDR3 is TGTGCCAGCAGCTTAGGGAGGGAACTTGGAGTCGGGTCACGCACTGAAGCTTTCTTT. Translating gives CASSLGRELGVGSRTEAFF.